The 9 T cell receptor beta chains below come from one sample, sequenced in a study of shared clonotypes between healthy human individuals. Libraries were prepared by immunoSEQ multiplex PCR; TCRdb keeps only in-frame clonotypes and omits some of them. The sample includes nearly 2 million clones, about 95% of them seen just once. Cells designated naive CD8 were CD45RO-negative and were positively selected for CCR7, with terminally differentiated effector memory CD45RA+ cells excluded. Input material: naive CD8+ T cells sorted from blood. These receptors were collected from a man aged 18-30 years in good health.

V gene TRBV10-2 combines with J gene TRBJ2-2, with TRBD2 identical over 7 bases. The CDR3 is made up of 15 amino acids. Germline V gene sequence: CDR1 WSHSY, CDR2 SAAADI. With 3 bases clipped from V and 4 bases from J, the junction kept 5 bases outside the gene matches. DNA of the CDR3: TGCGCCAGCAGTGAAACTAGCGAAGGCACCGGGGAGCTGTTTTTT. Translation: CASSETSEGTGELFF.

V gene TRBV28 combines with J gene TRBJ1-4; 8 bases are shared with TRBD1. The CDR3 has 14 amino acids. With V trimmed by 2 bases and J by 6 bases, 2 bases remained unmatched. The germline V gene has CDR1 MDHEN and CDR2 SYDVKM. CDR3 nucleotide sequence: TGTGCCAGCAGTTTAGAGGACAGGGATGAAAAACTGTTTTTT. Protein product: CASSLEDRDEKLFF.

V usage is TRBV4-3 and J usage is TRBJ2-3, with D perhaps TRBD2 (6 bases). The length of the CDR3 is 16 residues. The germline V gene encodes CDR1 LGHNA and CDR2 YSLEER. Trimming took off 1 base at V and 3 bases at J, with 14 bases between the two ends. CDR3 loop: CASSQVYGSETDTQYF. The CDR3, as DNA: TGCGCCAGCAGCCAAGTTTACGGGAGTGAAACAGATACGCAGTATTTT.

This sequence joins TRBV11-2 and TRBJ2-5; 8 bases are shared with TRBD2. After removal of 8 bases from V and 4 bases from J, the junction contained 9 bases not matched to a gene. The CDR3 length is 14 residues. Germline V gene data show CDR1 as SGHAT and CDR2 as FQNNGV. The DNA of the CDR3 is TGTGCCAGCCGGCCAGCGGGGGCTCGAGAGACCCAGTACTTC. Translation gives CASRPAGARETQYF.

This chain joins TRBV13 and TRBJ1-3; TRBD1 is a possible D gene (5 bases). The CDR3 totals 15 residues. CDR1 is PRHDT, CDR2 FYEKMQ, per germline (reference sequence). V lost 3 bases, J lost 0 bases, and 9 bases lay in between. CDR3 amino acids: CASSLGPYSGNTIYF. The CDR3 DNA reads as TGTGCCAGCAGCTTGGGGCCCTACTCTGGAAACACCATATATTTT.

Of note for this clone: The same CDR3 arises from other DNA sequences in this sample as well. This chain joins TRBV20-1 and TRBJ1-1; D is unresolved. V was cut by 4 bases and J by 5 bases, with 5 bases left in between. The germline V gene has CDR1 DFQATT and CDR2 SNEGSKA (reference sequence). The CDR3 extends over 10 amino acids. CDR3 amino acids: CSATETEAFF. The CDR3 DNA sequence: TGCAGTGCTACGGAGACTGAAGCTTTCTTT.

The chain is built from TRBV2 and TRBJ2-5; D is perhaps TRBD2 (6 bases). Trimming took 6 bases from V and 3 from J, leaving 14 bases between them. Germline CDR1 is SNHLY and CDR2 is FYNNEI. The CDR3 has 14 amino acids. The CDR3 DNA reads as TGTGCCAGCAGGGGGGGAGTATCGGAAGAGACCCAGTACTTC. It encodes CASRGGVSEETQYF.

J is TRBJ1-2 and V is TRBV28; D is possibly TRBD1 (5 bases). The CDR3 is 14 amino acids. Trimming shortened V by 3 bases and J by 4 bases, and 12 bases separated the two germline ends. From germline, CDR1 is MDHEN and CDR2 SYDVKM. This CDR3 is CASSFYGGSYGYTF. In DNA form, the CDR3 reads TGTGCCAGCAGTTTCTACGGGGGATCCTATGGCTACACCTTC.

Note on this clone: Other DNA sequences in this sample translate to the same CDR3. CDR3 amino acids: CASSLGGYNEQFF. The DNA for the CDR3 is TGTGCCAGCAGCTTAGGGGGGTACAATGAGCAGTTCTTC. The chain links TRBV13 to TRBJ2-1; unclear D gene. Germline CDR1 reads PRHDT; CDR2 reads FYEKMQ (reference sequence). The CDR3 is 13 residues long. The V end lost 0 bases, the J end lost 4 bases, and 4 bases lay between the germline ends.